This record concerns one T cell receptor (beta chain) sequence. This clone was recorded many times. Its antigen has not been determined. No qualities accompany the bases; no much larger clone lies one base away. On the day of marrow donation, related bone marrow donors gave peripheral blood samples. Peripheral blood and bone marrow mononuclear cells were isolated by Ficoll-Hypaque density centrifugation and were cryopreserved. TRB sequencing used genomic DNA with the immunoSEQ assay at survey resolution or the hsTCRB kit. On the study's bioinformatics: The immunoSEQ software handled initial read processing, and the LymphoSeq R package was used for repertoire analyses. Clonality was computed as 1 minus normalized Shannon entropy; Gini coefficient was also calculated for each TRB dataset. To infer phenotypes in unsorted samples, TRB sequences from sorted subsets of the recipient or donor were mapped onto the unsorted samples of the same recipient. TCRdb provides this immuneACCESS table in a form limited to in-frame rearrangements. Some clones are lacking; in checked studies, under half of them reflect an unresolved V gene, and why the rest are absent is not known. Clone size and the V and J calls come from that table; the DNA yielded D and trimming. The sample counts 40,000 to 60,000 clones, each observed more than once. The ten largest account for roughly 2% of the sample.

This entry comes from a study of T cells after posttransplantation cyclophosphamide (dated by TCRdb to 2016 to 2018). As for the study more broadly: The study tracked T cell repertoire reconstitution by TRB sequencing after myeloablative bone marrow transplantation using posttransplantation cyclophosphamide as GVHD prophylaxis. Samples from some 33 PTCy-treated patients and 15 to 20 related bone marrow donors of those patients were subjected to antigen receptor sequencing. Blood from all 34 PTCy patients who had 1-year posttransplant specimens underwent TRB sequencing. Up to 3 additional blood samples from 2 to 5.2 years after transplant were also TRB-sequenced in 3 patients, as was pretransplant blood from several patients. Because TRA and TRB clonality correlated tightly in roughly nine samples, later TCR analyses were limited to TRB. Public TRB sequences were queried against a database of over 3,000 sequences associated with responses to pathogens, tumor antigens, self-antigens and alloantigens.

Paper-wide results and their limitations: The TRB repertoires of T cells infiltrating skin or the GI tract showed only limited overlap with the TRB repertoires found in blood. Across the approximately 46 patients, TRB clonality was highly associated with recipient CMV seropositivity and CMV reactivation, and diversity with PTCy was similar to that in the CNI/methotrexate controls. Donor-recipient similarity was low at 1-2 months but increased during the first year, and donor CD8+ memory clones often dominated later blood repertoires.

The sequence was obtained from a man in his forties in good health, CMV-negative, and a related stem cell transplant donor. The specimen sequenced was PBMCs.

The bases are TGCGCCAGCAGCTACTCTAGCGGGAGAGGATCTGGGGAGCAGTACTTC. It is translated as CASSYSSGRGSGEQYF. This receptor chain uses TRBV4-1 and TRBJ2-7; 10 nucleotides in the junction match TRBD2. The germline V gene specifies MGHRA as CDR1 and YSYEKL as CDR2. The CDR3 goes from the cysteine to the phenylalanine over 16 residues. Only CDR3 DNA remains: 48 bases, in frame from the first base. V ends up 5 bases short and J 7 bases short, with an unmatched junction base count of 14.